Below, one T cell receptor (beta chain) is given with its context. Looked up from germline, CDR1 is SGHRS and CDR2 is YFSETQ. Trimming pared 3 bases from V and 3 bases from J, leaving 13 bases between. This CDR3 is built from 15 residues. The data originate from a study of T cell clonotyping in hematopoietic cell transplantation. Time point here: recipient sample about 28 days before transplant, after cytoreduction. Clones were sequenced by immunoSEQ multiplex PCR, and TCRdb holds only the in-frame ones, with some missing. In the table there are 65,000 to 80,000 clones, almost 97% of which are singletons.

This rearrangement joins TRBV5-1 to TRBJ2-1; D unresolved. The source is a woman in her fifties or sixties with acute myeloid leukemia. Some clones in this sample may be carry-over from other donors' samples. The material was peripheral blood mononuclear cells, obtained before stem cell transplant. The CDR3: CASSSDTPNYNEQFF. Here the CDR3 DNA reads TGCGCCAGCAGCTCTGACACTCCAAACTACAATGAGCAGTTCTTC.